The 20 T cell receptor beta chains below were found in one sample sequenced in a study of blood T cell repertoires in COVID-19. Method: immunoSEQ multiplex PCR; TCRdb's copy keeps in-frame clones and lacks some. The sample contains 10,000 to 15,000 clones, roughly 78% of which appear only once. Input material: peripheral blood. The receptors come from a human donor in a cohort sampled during active COVID-19.

This clone was detected once. The chain is built from TRBV27 and TRBJ1-5; D remains ambiguous. V was clipped by 4 bases and J by 11 bases, with 12 bases between them. Germline V CDR1 and CDR2: MNHEY, SMNVEV (reference sequence). The CDR3 is 12 amino acids. CDR3 residues: CASSSPPEAQHF. The DNA of the CDR3 is TGTGCCAGCAGTTCACCGCCGGAGGCCCAGCATTTT.

The chain uses TRBV25-1 and TRBJ1-6; 7 bases are shared with TRBD1. The CDR3 is 14 residues long. Germline loops: CDR1 MGHDK, CDR2 SYGVNS. The ends lost 8 bases at V and 7 bases at J; junction bases unmatched: 8. In nucleotides, the CDR3 is TGTGCCAGCTCCTTACAGGGGAAGAATTCACCCCTCCACTTT. Translated: CASSLQGKNSPLHF.

As DNA, the CDR3 is TGTGCCAGCAGCACTACCCCCACCGGGACACCCAGCTATGGCTACACCTTC. Translated: CASSTTPTGTPSYGYTF. The V call is TRBV7-8, the J call TRBJ1-2; a weak D match, TRBD1 (6 bases). Germline V gene data show CDR1 as SGHVS and CDR2 as FQNEAQ. CDR3 length: 17 amino acids. V lost 5 bases and J lost 4, with 23 bases in between.

This clone was detected only a few times. The chain has TRBV3-1 (or the pseudogene TRBV3-2) and TRBJ1-2; no clear D. The V gene's germline CDR1 is LGHDT and CDR2 YNNKEL (reference sequence). Trimming removed 4 bases at V and 10 bases at J, with 22 bases between. The CDR3 length is 15 residues. The CDR3 here is CASSPPVSKGASYTF. CDR3 coding DNA: TGTGCCAGCAGCCCGCCGGTGAGCAAAGGAGCCTCCTACACCTTC.

The chain combines TRBV7-8 with TRBJ1-2; no reliable D call. In germline, CDR1 is SGHVS, CDR2 FQNEAQ. The length of the CDR3 is 17 residues. V lost 5 bases to trimming and J lost 7 bases, with 26 bases between them. The CDR3 region is CASSPRNPSRRTTGYTF. The CDR3 DNA reads as TGTGCCAGCAGCCCAAGAAACCCTTCCAGGAGGACTACTGGCTACACCTTC.

The chain combines TRBV7-2 with TRBJ2-1; TRBD2 aligns across 10 bases. The CDR3 is 16 amino acids. CDR1 is SGHTA, CDR2 FQGNSA, per germline. The junction had 6 bases not matched to a gene; V was cut back by 5 bases and J by 2 bases. The CDR3 region has the DNA TGTGCCAGCAGCGGCCGTAGCGGGGGGACCTACAATGAGCAGTTCTTC. Translating gives CASSGRSGGTYNEQFF.

This clone is classed as medium-sized. The chain links TRBV19 to TRBJ2-7, with 10 bases lining up with TRBD1. Germline CDR1 LNHDA, CDR2 SQIVND (reference sequence). This CDR3 spans 14 amino acids. Losses at the gene ends were 7 bases for V and 3 bases for J; bases not matched to a gene: 6. The CDR3 region has the DNA TGTGCCAGTACCCCGACAGGGGGCATCTACGAGCAGTACTTC. It is translated as CASTPTGGIYEQYF. Full variable domain (missing parts from reference TRBV19 and TRBJ2-7): DGGITQSPKYLFRKEGQNVTLSCEQNLNHDAMYWYRQDPGQGLRLIYYSQIVNDFQKGDIAEGYSVSREKKESFPLTVTSAQKNPTAFYLCASTPTGGIYEQYFGPGTRLTVT.

The CDR3: CASSLPLAGTSYEQYF. CDR3 DNA sequence: TGTGCCAGCAGCTTACCCCTAGCGGGGACCTCCTACGAGCAGTACTTC. V is TRBV11-3 and J is TRBJ2-7, with TRBD2 matching over 9 bases. CDR1 is SGHNT and CDR2 is YENEEA in the germline V gene. This CDR3 contains 16 residues. V was clipped by 2 bases and J by 0 bases; unmatched bases: 5.

DNA of the CDR3: TGTGCCAGCAGTGAGCAGGGCTCGGACACTGAAGCTTTCTTT. As protein: CASSEQGSDTEAFF. J is TRBJ1-1 and V is TRBV25-1, with a weak D call TRBD1 (5 bases). This CDR3 contains 14 residues. Germline V gives CDR1 MGHDK, CDR2 SYGVNS. The germline V and J ends were trimmed by 3 bases and 3 bases, with 11 bases remaining between them.

V usage is TRBV15 and J usage is TRBJ1-4; the D is unclear. Trimming left V 0 bases short and J 0 bases short, with 8 bases between. CDR3 size: 16 residues. In germline, CDR1 is LNHNV, CDR2 YYDKDF (reference sequence). CDR3 amino acids: CATSRDSTPTNEKLFF. CDR3 DNA: TGTGCCACCAGCAGAGATTCGACACCAACTAATGAAAAACTGTTTTTT.

The V gene is TRBV28, the J gene TRBJ1-1, with 7 positions matching TRBD1. The CDR3 is 14 amino acids. Trimming cost V 7 bases and J 0 bases; bases outside gene matches: 5. Germline V lookup: CDR1 MDHEN, CDR2 SYDVKM. Written as DNA, the CDR3 is TGTGCCAGCACCCGGGGACAGATGAACACTGAAGCTTTCTTT. The encoded protein is CASTRGQMNTEAFF.

V is TRBV27 and J is TRBJ2-6, with D tentatively TRBD1 (6 bases). V was cut by 3 bases and J by 1 base, with 19 bases left in between. In germline, CDR1 is MNHEY, CDR2 SMNVEV (reference sequence). The CDR3 runs to 19 residues. This chain's CDR3 is CASSFHSRDTRSGANVLTF. CDR3 bases: TGTGCCAGCAGTTTCCATTCCCGGGACACAAGATCTGGGGCCAACGTCCTGACTTTC.

This clone has a single count. This sequence joins TRBV15 and TRBJ2-3, with D possibly matching TRBD1 (6 bases). Germline loops: CDR1 LNHNV, CDR2 YYDKDF (reference sequence). This CDR3 region has 15 residues. Between the trimmed V and J ends, which lost 2 bases and 4 bases, there was a span of 13 bases. The CDR3 protein is CATSRSSGVSDTQYF. The CDR3, as DNA: TGTGCCACCAGCAGAAGTTCAGGGGTCTCAGATACGCAGTATTTT.

The chain employs TRBV7-3 and TRBJ2-2; 7 bases align to TRBD1. The CDR3 has 15 residues. The V and J ends lost 5 bases and 4 bases, in that order; junction bases with no gene match: 7. Germline CDR1 SGHTA, CDR2 FQGTGA. The CDR3 protein is CASSARQGSTGELFF. DNA of the CDR3: TGTGCCAGCAGCGCTCGACAGGGTAGCACCGGGGAGCTGTTTTTT.

The chain carries TRBV12-3 or TRBV12-4 and TRBJ1-1, with D possibly TRBD1 on 6 matching bases. This CDR3 has 13 amino acids. V shed 6 bases and J shed 6 bases, with 14 bases lying between them. Here the CDR3 DNA reads TGTGCCAGCAGCCCGACAGGTTACTCTGAAGCTTTCTTT. This sequence encodes CASSPTGYSEAFF.

This sequence joins TRBV11-3 and TRBJ1-1; 11 bases match TRBD1. Germline CDR1 reads SGHNT; CDR2 reads YENEEA. The CDR3 sequence is 15 residues long. V lost 2 bases to trimming and J lost 5 bases; unmatched junction nucleotides: 4. The CDR3 coding sequence is TGTGCCAGCAGCTTATCCGGGACAGGGGGAACTGAAGCTTTCTTT. This translates into CASSLSGTGGTEAFF.

This clone was picked up a small number of times. The V call is TRBV18, the J call TRBJ2-2; D is unclear. Per the germline V gene, CDR1 is KGHSH and CDR2 is LQKENI. V was cut by 4 bases and J by 4 bases, with 7 bases left in between. The CDR3 sequence is 13 residues long. The CDR3 DNA reads TGTGCCAGCTCACGTAGGAGCACCGGGGAGCTGTTTTTT. The encoded protein is CASSRRSTGELFF.

The V and J genes are TRBV7-3 and TRBJ2-1; weak D call: TRBD1 (6 bases). Deletions cut 2 bases from V and 2 bases from J, with 7 bases between. CDR3 length equals 14 residues. Germline V CDR1 and CDR2: SGHTA, FQGTGA. CDR3 bases: TGTGCCAGCAGCTTATCAGGGGCCTACAATGAGCAGTTCTTC. This encodes CASSLSGAYNEQFF. Looking up the rest from reference TRBV7-3 and TRBJ2-1 gives the full variable domain: GAGVSQTPSNKVTEKGKYVELRCDPISGHTALYWYRQSLGQGPEFLIYFQGTGAADDSGLPNDRFFAVRPEGSVSTLKIQRTERGDSAVYLCASSLSGAYNEQFFGPGTRLTVL.

The rearrangement uses TRBV28 and TRBJ1-4; 9 bases fit TRBD1. The CDR3 consists of 15 residues. V dropped 5 bases and J dropped 5; count of bases not matched to a gene: 6. The germline CDR1 and CDR2 sequences are MDHEN and SYDVKM. CDR3 nucleotide sequence: TGTGCCAGCAGTCCTCCGGGACAGGGAAATGAAAAACTGTTTTTT. Protein: CASSPPGQGNEKLFF. Drawing the rest from reference TRBV28 and TRBJ1-4, the complete variable domain is DVKVTQSSRYLVKRTGEKVFLECVQDMDHENMFWYRQDPGLGLRLIYFSYDVKMKEKGDIPEGYSVSREKKERFSLILESASTNQTSMYLCASSPPGQGNEKLFFGSGTQLSVL.

CDR3 nucleotides: TGTGCCAGCAGTTTATCTAGACAGTCGGAGACCCAGTACTTC. Translated: CASSLSRQSETQYF. The chain carries TRBV27 and TRBJ2-5; maybe TRBD1 (5 bases). V was shortened by 0 bases and J by 5 bases, with 10 bases between the two germline ends. The length of the CDR3 is 14 residues. Germline V gene sequence: CDR1 MNHEY, CDR2 SMNVEV (reference sequence).